This T cell receptor beta chain was sequenced in a study of beta chain features in type 1 diabetes. About the study: Across the samples, roughly 98 million sorted cells were examined in total.

One heparinised draw, averaging roughly 110 mL, was taken per donor. Via CD45RO/CCR7/CD25/CD127/CD95/CD27, cells of the CD4+ naive, central memory, regulatory and stem cell-like memory subsets were sorted. Purities in excess of 98% were seen in all sorted populations. A few counts support this clone. With a far larger clone one base away, a read error is the likely cause. Germline CDR1 and CDR2: ENHRY and SYGVKD. The CDR3 loop spans 14 amino acids. Trimming took off 4 bases at V and 9 bases at J, with 16 bases between the two ends. The whole isolated RNA underwent reverse transcription, so sequencing captured expressed TCRB transcripts. Clones were read by immunoSEQ multiplex PCR, and TCRdb kept only the in-frame ones, dropping some. The sample carries almost 350,000 clones, approximately 8.2% recorded once.

The receptor comes from a woman under 30 in good health. The sample taken for sequencing was central memory CD4+ T cells from blood. The chain uses TRBV10-3 and TRBJ2-4; a weak D match, TRBD2 (5 bases). CDR3 sequence: CAISGGEGGSIQYF. The CDR3, as DNA: TGTGCCATCAGTGGCGGCGAGGGTGGGAGCATTCAGTACTTC.